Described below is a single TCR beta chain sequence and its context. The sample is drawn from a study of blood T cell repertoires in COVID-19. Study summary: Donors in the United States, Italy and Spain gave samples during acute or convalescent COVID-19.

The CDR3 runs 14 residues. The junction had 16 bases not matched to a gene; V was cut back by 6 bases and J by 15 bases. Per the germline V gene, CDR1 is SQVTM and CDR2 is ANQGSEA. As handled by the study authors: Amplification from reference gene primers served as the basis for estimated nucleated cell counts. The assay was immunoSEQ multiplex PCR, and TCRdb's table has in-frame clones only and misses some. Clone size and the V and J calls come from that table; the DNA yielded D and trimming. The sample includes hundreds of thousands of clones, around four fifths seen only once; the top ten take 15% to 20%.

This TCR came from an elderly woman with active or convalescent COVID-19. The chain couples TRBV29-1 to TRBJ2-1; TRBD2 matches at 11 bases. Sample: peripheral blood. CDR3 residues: CSVSGTSGASGGFF. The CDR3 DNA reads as TGCAGCGTCTCCGGGACTAGCGGCGCAAGTGGGGGGTTCTTC.